This T cell receptor beta chain derives from a study of post-analysis software for immune sequencing data. Findings and limits, study-wide: Five TRBV segments appeared more often in patients than in controls, and TRBV5-6, TRBV5-1 and TRBV20-1 were among these.

Every TCR beta cDNA library bore unique molecular identifiers. Using its own MiXCR run on the PCR reads, TCRdb lists one record per CDR3 protein. This table holds hundreds of thousands of distinct CDR3 sequences, 44% found once. Comments on this clonotype: Its cognate antigen is unknown.

Per germline, CDR1 LGHNA and CDR2 YNFKEQ. CDR3 length: 16 amino acids. Trimming removed 0 bases from V and 6 bases from J; junction bases left unmatched: 7. This clonotype originated in a girl under 18 with multiple sclerosis. The chain uses TRBV4-2 and TRBJ2-4, with 8 bases aligning to TRBD1. Sample: blood. The CDR3 DNA reads as TGTGCCAGCAGCCAAGAGGCCAGGGGGCGCGGAAACATTCAGTACTTC. Protein sequence: CASSQEARGRGNIQYF.